What follows are 20 T cell receptor beta chains derived from one specimen sequenced in a study of shared clonotypes between healthy human individuals. CD8 cells classed as naive were CD45RO-negative and positively selected for CCR7, excluding terminally differentiated effector memory CD45RA+ cells. Data came from immunoSEQ multiplex PCR; TCRdb stores just in-frame clones and leaves some out. The data show some 2.1 million clones, around 93% seen once. The sequenced material came from naive CD8+ T cells from PBMCs. The source of these receptors is a man aged 18 to 29 in good health. Some clones in this sample may be carry-over from other donors' samples.

The CDR3: CASTPGTVLEAFF. The CDR3 region has the DNA TGTGCCAGCACCCCTGGGACGGTCTTGGAAGCTTTCTTT. V and J are TRBV28 and TRBJ1-1; the D gene is possibly TRBD1 (5 bases). This CDR3 has 13 residues. Trimming removed 7 bases from V and 8 bases from J, with 17 bases in between. Germline-derived CDR1 and CDR2 are MDHEN and SYDVKM.

The table lists this clone with a count of one. The genes are TRBV19 and TRBJ1-1; tentative D call: TRBD1 (6 bases). There are 15 residues in the CDR3. V was shortened by 0 bases and J by 0 bases, with 8 bases between the two germline ends. Germline CDR1 and CDR2: LNHDA and SQIVND (reference sequence). In nucleotides, the CDR3 is TGTGCCAGTAGTATAGATAGACAGGTGAACACTGAAGCTTTCTTT. Its translation is CASSIDRQVNTEAFF. The full variable domain, completed using reference TRBV19 and TRBJ1-1, is DGGITQSPKYLFRKEGQNVTLSCEQNLNHDAMYWYRQDPGQGLRLIYYSQIVNDFQKGDIAEGYSVSREKKESFPLTVTSAQKNPTAFYLCASSIDRQVNTEAFFGQGTRLTVV.

The CDR3 protein is CASSEVGGARAAETQYF. CDR3 coding DNA: TGTGCCAGCAGCGAAGTGGGGGGGGCGCGGGCCGCCGAGACCCAGTACTTC. V is TRBV5-4 and J is TRBJ2-5; the D gene is possibly TRBD2 (7 bases). The CDR3 loop spans 17 amino acids. From germline, CDR1 is SGHNT and CDR2 YYREEE (reference sequence). V dropped 4 bases and J dropped 5 bases, with 24 bases sitting between them.

The V and J genes are TRBV4-3 and TRBJ2-1, with D possibly being TRBD2 (6 bases). CDR3 length equals 17 residues. The germline V and J ends were trimmed by 0 bases and 0 bases, with 12 bases remaining between them. Germline V gives CDR1 LGHNA, CDR2 YSLEER. CDR3 residues: CASSQEVGTGSYNEQFF. CDR3 nucleotides: TGCGCCAGCAGCCAAGAAGTGGGGACTGGCTCCTACAATGAGCAGTTCTTC.

V and J are TRBV10-1 and TRBJ2-2; 7 bases are a match to TRBD2. The ends lost 4 bases at V and 4 bases at J; junction bases unmatched: 12. The CDR3 runs 17 residues. CDR1 and CDR2 (germline): WNHNN, SYGVQD (reference sequence). CDR3 protein: CASSGGWREIGTGELFF. The DNA of the CDR3 is TGCGCCAGCAGTGGTGGGTGGCGGGAGATCGGCACCGGGGAGCTGTTTTTT.

The chain joins TRBV6-6 to TRBJ1-2, with D possibly TRBD1 on 5 matching bases. The germline V gene encodes CDR1 MNHNY and CDR2 SVGAGI (reference sequence). V was shortened by 5 bases and J by 7 bases, with 23 bases between the two germline ends. The CDR3 spans 16 residues. The CDR3 DNA reads as TGTGCCAGCAGTCATGAACGCAAACTTTCAGGGTCTGGCTACACCTTC. This encodes CASSHERKLSGSGYTF.

This clone showed up just once. The chain carries TRBV27 and TRBJ2-3; D is ambiguous. Trimming cost V 0 bases and J 4 bases, with 5 bases left between them. The CDR3 runs to 13 residues. Germline CDR1 MNHEY, CDR2 SMNVEV (reference sequence). CDR3 protein: CASSLSVADTQYF. In DNA form, the CDR3 reads TGTGCCAGCAGTTTATCTGTCGCAGATACGCAGTATTTT.

The rearrangement uses TRBV9 and TRBJ2-1; a weak D match, TRBD1 (5 bases). Germline lookup yields CDR1 SGDLS and CDR2 YYNGEE. The CDR3 has 19 amino acids. Trimming cost V 0 bases and J 0 bases, with 19 bases left between them. CDR3 coding DNA: TGTGCCAGCAGCGTAGGCGGCAGGGCCGGACGGAGCTCCTACAATGAGCAGTTCTTC. This sequence encodes CASSVGGRAGRSSYNEQFF.

This clone was seen more than once but under ten times. The chain's CDR3 is CASSPLGASNTEAFF. DNA of the CDR3: TGCGCCAGCAGCCCACTGGGGGCCTCGAACACTGAAGCTTTCTTT. The rearrangement links TRBV4-1 to TRBJ1-1; TRBD1 is a possible D gene (6 bases). The CDR3 runs to 15 residues. Germline-derived CDR1 and CDR2 are MGHRA and YSYEKL. The germline V and J ends were trimmed by 4 bases and 1 base, with 13 bases remaining between them.

This chain uses TRBV27 with TRBJ2-7; a possible D gene is TRBD2 (6 bases). The germline V gene encodes CDR1 MNHEY and CDR2 SMNVEV (reference sequence). V lost 4 bases and J 5 bases, leaving 18 bases between the germline ends. This CDR3 is 15 amino acids long. Here the CDR3 reads CASSSLAGRIDEQYF. Here the CDR3 DNA reads TGTGCCAGCAGTTCTTTGGCAGGGAGGATAGACGAGCAGTACTTC.

The DNA of the CDR3 is TGTGCCAGCAGCTCGTGGACCGGGACTAGCGCAACTAGCACAGATACGCAGTATTTT. Translation gives CASSSWTGTSATSTDTQYF. This chain connects TRBV5-4 to TRBJ2-3; the match to TRBD2 covers 10 bases. The CDR3 is 19 residues long. The germline CDR1 and CDR2 sequences are SGHNT and YYREEE (reference sequence). Trimming at V came to 3 bases and at J to 0 bases, leaving 13 bases not matched to a gene.

In nucleotides, the CDR3 is TGTGCCTGGAGGTTTGGAGGGGCTCCCTACAATGAGCAGTTCTTC. Its protein is CAWRFGGAPYNEQFF. The chain employs TRBV30 and TRBJ2-1; D perhaps matches TRBD2 (6 bases). The CDR3 has 15 residues. The V gene's germline CDR1 is GTSNPN and CDR2 SVGIG (reference sequence). V was trimmed by 3 bases and J by 2 bases, leaving 14 bases between them.

The J gene is TRBJ1-2, the V gene TRBV6-6; D unresolved. The CDR3 has 15 amino acids. The V gene's germline CDR1 is MNHNY and CDR2 SVGAGI (reference sequence). Trimming removed 2 bases from V and 13 bases from J, with 23 bases in between. Here the CDR3 reads CASSYVADFEEGCTF. DNA for the CDR3: TGTGCCAGCAGTTACGTCGCGGACTTCGAGGAAGGGTGCACCTTC.

J is TRBJ2-1 and V is TRBV4-2, with 7 positions matching TRBD2. Trimming at V came to 4 bases and at J to 8 bases, leaving 17 bases not matched to a gene. This CDR3 is 17 amino acids long. The germline V gene encodes CDR1 LGHNA and CDR2 YNFKEQ. The CDR3 region is CASSPRGDIAGVHEQFF. Here the CDR3 DNA reads TGTGCCAGCAGCCCCCGAGGGGATATCGCGGGGGTCCATGAGCAGTTCTTC.

This chain uses TRBV28 with TRBJ2-7; 9 bases line up with TRBD2. Germline V gene lookup returns CDR1 MDHEN and CDR2 SYDVKM. There are 18 residues in the CDR3. J gave up 2 bases and V 7 bases, and 18 bases lay outside the gene matches. For the CDR3, the DNA is TGTGCCAGCATCCCACTTACTAGCGGGTTGGGTCCTACCTACGAGCAGTACTTC. This translates into CASIPLTSGLGPTYEQYF.

V is TRBV4-3 and J is TRBJ2-1, with TRBD2 matching over 8 bases. CDR1 and CDR2 (germline): LGHNA, YSLEER. V dropped 2 bases and J dropped 7; count of bases not matched to a gene: 10. The CDR3 is 16 amino acids. This CDR3 reads CASSQRTASGWNEQFF. CDR3 DNA: TGCGCCAGCAGCCAACGTACAGCTAGCGGGTGGAATGAGCAGTTCTTC.

This clone showed up just once. The V and J genes are TRBV5-1 and TRBJ2-2, with D perhaps TRBD1 or TRBD2 (5 bases each). The CDR3 length is 15 residues. Germline CDR1 reads SGHRS; CDR2 reads YFSETQ. The V end lost 4 bases, the J end lost 3 bases, and 13 bases lay between the germline ends. This CDR3 reads CASSRDGTYTGELFF. DNA for the CDR3: TGCGCCAGCAGCAGGGACGGAACATACACCGGGGAGCTGTTTTTT.

The genes are TRBV4-1 and TRBJ1-2; weak D call: TRBD1 (5 bases). Germline V CDR1 and CDR2: MGHRA, YSYEKL. V shed 1 base and J shed 6 bases, with 9 bases lying between them. This CDR3 is 13 amino acids long. CDR3 DNA sequence: TGCGCCAGCAGCCAAGTTTTGGGGGATGGCTACACCTTC. Translating gives CASSQVLGDGYTF.

The chain combines TRBV7-8 with TRBJ2-1; D is unclear. V was pared by 5 bases and J by 8 bases, with 7 bases between. CDR1 is SGHVS and CDR2 is FQNEAQ in the germline V gene. The CDR3 totals 11 residues. The CDR3 nucleotides read TGTGCCAGCAGCCGAGACGATGAGCAGTTCTTC. Its translation is CASSRDDEQFF.

The V gene is TRBV10-2, the J gene TRBJ1-2, with D hard to call. V lost 3 bases, J lost 4 bases, and 12 bases lay in between. This CDR3 is 14 amino acids long. Germline V gives CDR1 WSHSY, CDR2 SAAADI. CDR3 sequence reads: CASSESTLRYGYTF. As DNA, the CDR3 is TGCGCCAGCAGTGAATCGACGCTTCGCTATGGCTACACCTTC.